This T cell receptor beta chain was documented in a study of blood T cell dynamics during melanoma immunotherapy. The CDR3 length is 13 residues. V lost 5 bases, J lost 4 bases, and 12 bases lay in between. The germline V gene has CDR1 SNHLY and CDR2 FYNNEI. Clones were read by immunoSEQ multiplex PCR, and TCRdb kept only the in-frame ones, dropping some. The sample gives under 8,500 clones, roughly 85% of which show up once; less than 4.5% is in the top ten. Documented time point: week 3, after first cycle of checkpoint inhibitor. This clone was seen a few times. This receptor was obtained from a human donor with melanoma. The sample in question was blood, obtained from a patient treated with checkpoint blockade. V usage is TRBV2 and J usage is TRBJ2-7; tentatively, D is TRBD1 (6 bases). In DNA, the CDR3 is TGTGCCAGCAGTTTTAACAGGGTTTACGAGCAGTACTTC. It translates to CASSFNRVYEQYF.